This entry lists 28 T cell receptor beta chains sequenced from one sample in a study of patients with pleural tuberculosis. TCRdb re-analysed the reads in MiXCR, keeping a single row per CDR3 protein. The sample records around 54,000 distinct CDR3 sequences, about 7.3% being singletons. Every receptor here comes from a human donor with pleural tuberculosis.

This clonotype was seen at least ten times. V usage is TRBV29-1 and J usage is TRBJ1-1; 7 nucleotides line up with TRBD1. The junction had 1 base not matched to a gene; V was cut back by 5 bases and J by 4 bases. The CDR3 is made up of 11 amino acids. The V gene's germline CDR1 is SQVTM and CDR2 ANQGSEA. CDR3 in amino acids: CSVYRGTEAFF. Here the CDR3 DNA reads TGCAGCGTTTACAGGGGCACTGAAGCTTTCTTT.

Of note for this clonotype: A much larger clone differs by one base, so this may be a read error. This chain uses TRBV28 with TRBJ1-2; weak D call: TRBD1 (6 bases). The CDR3 length is 15 residues. Between the trimmed V and J ends, which lost 3 bases and 6 bases, there was a span of 17 bases. Germline assignment: CDR1 MDHEN and CDR2 SYDVKM. The CDR3 DNA is TGTGCCAGCAGTTTCCCCGTGCGCAGGGGAGATGGCTACACCTTC. The encoded protein is CASSFPVRRGDGYTF.

This clonotype was recorded at least ten times. The rearrangement links TRBV27 to TRBJ2-3; 15 bases map to TRBD2. The trim removed 0 bases at V and 0 bases at J, leaving 1 base unmatched. The CDR3 runs to 18 residues. The germline gives CDR1 MNHEY, CDR2 SMNVEV (reference sequence). CDR3 in amino acids: CASSLSGLAGGSTDTQYF. The CDR3 nucleotides read TGTGCCAGCAGTTTATCTGGACTAGCGGGAGGGAGCACAGATACGCAGTATTTT.

This clonotype was counted many times. The V gene is TRBV12-3 or TRBV12-4, the J gene TRBJ1-5, with 9 bases fitting TRBD1. CDR3 length equals 16 residues. V shed 3 bases, J shed 7 bases, and the junction held 10 bases outside the gene matches. In nucleotides, the CDR3 is TGTGCCAGCAGTTTGGGAAATACAGGGGGCAGACAGCCCCAGCATTTT. Encoded protein: CASSLGNTGGRQPQHF.

This clonotype was counted many times. The chain couples TRBV20-1 to TRBJ2-1; 13 positions agree with TRBD2. There are 16 residues in the CDR3. The trim removed 0 bases at V and 8 bases at J, leaving 7 bases unmatched. Germline CDR1 reads DFQATT; CDR2 reads SNEGSKA (reference sequence). The CDR3 DNA reads TGCAGTGCTAGAGATCGGGGACTAGCGGGATGGTATGAGCAGTTCTTC. It is translated as CSARDRGLAGWYEQFF.

This clonotype appeared many times. The chain is built from TRBV12-3 or TRBV12-4 and TRBJ2-5, with D perhaps TRBD1 or TRBD2 (5 bases each). This CDR3 spans 17 amino acids. V was cut by 5 bases and J by 5 bases, with 24 bases left in between. The CDR3 protein is CASSLHPVVQGEETQYF. Here the CDR3 DNA reads TGTGCCAGCAGTCTCCACCCTGTAGTCCAAGGGGAGGAGACCCAGTACTTC.

This clonotype has at least ten counts. This chain connects TRBV25-1 to TRBJ1-4; D remains unclear. The V end lost 2 bases, the J end lost 0 bases, and 7 bases lay between the germline ends. Germline V gives CDR1 MGHDK, CDR2 SYGVNS. The CDR3 loop spans 15 amino acids. CDR3 protein: CASSEGHSTNEKLFF. CDR3 bases: TGTGCCAGCAGTGAAGGCCATTCAACTAATGAAAAACTGTTTTTT.

The chain uses TRBV5-1 and TRBJ2-2; 9 bases line up with TRBD1. V lost 4 bases to trimming and J lost 3 bases; unmatched junction nucleotides: 7. The CDR3 runs to 16 residues. The germline gives CDR1 SGHRS, CDR2 YFSETQ. As DNA, the CDR3 is TGCGCCAGCAGCCCAGGACAGGGGCGTCACACCGGGGAGCTGTTTTTT. Residues: CASSPGQGRHTGELFF.

This clonotype occurred many times. The rearrangement links TRBV20-1 to TRBJ2-7, with 8 bases fitting TRBD2. The CDR3 is 14 residues long. Germline CDR1 and CDR2: DFQATT and SNEGSKA (reference sequence). J was trimmed by 5 bases and V by 6 bases; bases with no gene match: 12. This chain's CDR3 is CSALPERELNEQYF. The CDR3 bases are TGCAGTGCCCTGCCGGAGCGGGAGCTCAACGAGCAGTACTTC.

Note on this clonotype: Germline and junction disagree at one end, which may indicate a read error. V is TRBV5-1 and J is TRBJ2-1; D might be TRBD2 (6 bases). The length of the CDR3 is 15 residues. CDR1 and CDR2 (germline): SGHRS, YFSETQ. DNA of the CDR3: TGCGCCAGCAGCTTGGCCGGGAGCTCCTACAGTGAGCAGTTCTTC. This gives the protein CASSLAGSSYSEQFF.

The CDR3 bases are TGTGCCAGCAAACGGGACCGGAACACCGGGGAGCTGTTTTTT. It specifies CASKRDRNTGELFF. This chain uses TRBV12-3 or TRBV12-4 with TRBJ2-2, with D perhaps matching TRBD1 or TRBD2 (5 bases each). CDR3 length: 14 residues. V shed 7 bases and J shed 1 base, with 10 bases lying between them.

The chain couples TRBV11-2 to TRBJ2-5, with a tentative D call TRBD2 (5 bases). Trimming stripped 8 bases from V and 5 bases from J, with 12 bases between. Germline lookup yields CDR1 SGHAT and CDR2 FQNNGV. The CDR3 totals 12 residues. The CDR3 coding sequence is TGTGCCAGCGGGCGAGGGTGGGAGACCCAGTACTTC. It specifies CASGRGWETQYF.

This clonotype has at least ten counts. Written as DNA, the CDR3 is TGTGCCAGCAGGGACAACACAGATACGCAGTATTTT. Protein: CASRDNTDTQYF. The gene calls are TRBV6-1 and TRBJ2-3, with D perhaps TRBD1 (5 bases). The CDR3 runs 12 residues. V lost 6 bases and J lost 2, with 6 bases in between. Germline V gene data show CDR1 as MNHNS and CDR2 as SASEGT.

This clonotype was recorded at least ten times. This chain uses TRBV2 with TRBJ2-3; D is undetermined. Germline assignment: CDR1 SNHLY and CDR2 FYNNEI. The CDR3 runs 14 residues. Trimming stripped 7 bases from V and 2 bases from J, with 13 bases between. CDR3 sequence: CASTLSGNTDTQYF. CDR3 in DNA: TGTGCCAGCACCCTCTCTGGGAACACAGATACGCAGTATTTT.

In this sample, this clonotype turned up a few times. The V call is TRBV29-1, the J call TRBJ1-1, with D uncertain. The CDR3 contains 13 residues. Trimming took 2 bases from V and 1 from J, leaving 8 bases between them. Germline V gives CDR1 SQVTM, CDR2 ANQGSEA. The CDR3 loop reads CSVENGQNTEAFF. The DNA for the CDR3 is TGCAGCGTTGAAAACGGGCAGAACACTGAAGCTTTCTTT.

This clonotype was recorded many times. The J gene is TRBJ2-1, the V gene TRBV24-1; D remains ambiguous. The CDR3 extends over 15 amino acids. In germline, CDR1 is KGHDR, CDR2 SFDVKD. V lost 4 bases to trimming and J lost 0 bases, with 9 bases between them. The CDR3 spells CATSDTRSSYNEQFF. The CDR3 nucleotides read TGTGCCACCAGTGACACTCGAAGCTCCTACAATGAGCAGTTCTTC.

This clonotype was seen a few times. The CDR3 is CASSPIISYNEQFF. The DNA for the CDR3 is TGTGCCAGCAGCCCCATTATCTCCTACAATGAGCAGTTCTTC. The V call is TRBV12-3 or TRBV12-4, the J call TRBJ2-1; D is unresolved. V lost 6 bases and J 0 bases, leaving 9 bases between the germline ends. The CDR3 sequence is 14 residues long.

This clonotype has ten or more counts. The chain combines TRBV4-1 with TRBJ2-3; D may be TRBD2 (5 bases). The germline gives CDR1 MGHRA, CDR2 YSYEKL. This CDR3 spans 14 amino acids. Trimming took 6 bases from V and 3 from J, leaving 13 bases between them. CDR3 amino acids: CASSPGRWTDTQYF. The CDR3 region has the DNA TGCGCCAGCAGTCCGGGAAGATGGACAGATACGCAGTATTTT.

The genes are TRBV5-1 and TRBJ2-3; D unresolved. CDR1 SGHRS and CDR2 YFSETQ come from the germline V gene. CDR3 length equals 15 residues. The V gene lost 0 bases and the J gene lost 1 base, with 9 bases spanning the gap. Here the CDR3 reads CASSLAAVRTDTQYF. In DNA, the CDR3 is TGCGCCAGCAGCTTGGCCGCAGTCCGCACAGATACGCAGTATTTT.

This clonotype was seen ten or more times. The gene calls are TRBV28 and TRBJ1-1; D remains ambiguous. Germline values: CDR1 MDHEN, CDR2 SYDVKM. The CDR3 contains 13 residues. Trimming took 8 bases from V and 6 from J, leaving 16 bases between them. The CDR3 sequence is CASRRIDRSEAFF. The CDR3 DNA reads as TGTGCCAGCCGTCGAATTGATCGTTCTGAAGCTTTCTTT.

Concerning this clonotype: The junction does not match germline at one end; this may be a read error. The chain recombines TRBV7-3 with TRBJ1-1, with D possibly being TRBD1 (5 bases). This CDR3 is 15 amino acids long. Germline V CDR1 and CDR2: SGHTA, FQGTGA. CDR3 nucleotide sequence: TGTGCCAACAGCTTCACCGGACAAGCGAACACTGGAGCTTTCTTT. This encodes CANSFTGQANTGAFF.

This clonotype was counted many times. The chain couples TRBV20-1 to TRBJ1-5; 11 nucleotides match TRBD1. J gave up 6 bases and V 5 bases, and 6 bases lay outside the gene matches. Germline V gene data show CDR1 as DFQATT and CDR2 as SNEGSKA (reference sequence). The CDR3 loop spans 14 amino acids. The CDR3 spells CSALPGQGGQPQHF. Here the CDR3 DNA reads TGCAGTGCTTTACCGGGACAGGGGGGTCAGCCCCAGCATTTT.

This clonotype was counted at least ten times. The J gene is TRBJ1-1, the V gene TRBV18, with D possibly being TRBD1 (6 bases). This CDR3 spans 14 amino acids. Germline-derived CDR1 and CDR2 are KGHSH and LQKENI. V lost 4 bases to trimming and J lost 4 bases, with 13 bases between them. CDR3 amino acids: CASSQDSEGTEAFF. In DNA form, the CDR3 reads TGTGCCAGCTCACAGGACAGTGAAGGCACTGAAGCTTTCTTT.

This clonotype has a count of ten or more. This chain connects TRBV24-1 to TRBJ1-1; weak D call: TRBD1 (5 bases). The CDR3 has 14 amino acids. CDR1 and CDR2 from the germline V gene are KGHDR and SFDVKD. The V and J ends lost 3 bases and 3 bases respectively, with 10 bases between them. CDR3 loop: CATSDKGSDTEAFF. The DNA for the CDR3 is TGTGCCACCAGTGATAAGGGGTCCGACACTGAAGCTTTCTTT.

The sample holds many counts of this clonotype. The J gene is TRBJ1-2, the V gene TRBV3-1; D is perhaps TRBD1 (6 bases). The V end was cut by 3 bases, the J end by 1 base, with 15 bases between. The V gene's germline CDR1 is LGHDT and CDR2 YNNKEL (reference sequence). This CDR3 is built from 16 residues. The DNA of the CDR3 is TGTGCCAGCAGCCACCCATCTACAGGGTTTAACTATGGCTACACCTTC. As protein: CASSHPSTGFNYGYTF.

This chain links TRBV11-2 with TRBJ2-5; D not certain. Between the trimmed V and J ends, which lost 4 bases and 5 bases, there was a span of 17 bases. The CDR3 extends over 15 amino acids. Germline loops: CDR1 SGHAT, CDR2 FQNNGV. The CDR3 nucleotides are TGTGCCAGCAGCTCTCAGGTCCTCGCTGGGGAGACCCAGTACTTC. Protein product: CASSSQVLAGETQYF.

There are many counts of this clonotype. This chain joins TRBV11-2 and TRBJ2-3; 10 bases line up with TRBD2. Germline trimming cut 4 bases from V and 8 bases from J; bases unmatched to any gene: 6. The CDR3 sequence is 14 residues long. Germline V gives CDR1 SGHAT, CDR2 FQNNGV. CDR3: CASSSLAGVGTQYF. Written as DNA, the CDR3 is TGTGCCAGCAGCTCCCTAGCGGGAGTGGGTACGCAGTATTTT.

The V gene is TRBV24-1, the J gene TRBJ2-1; D gene uncertain. Deletions cut 4 bases from V and 0 bases from J, with 6 bases between. The germline V gene has CDR1 KGHDR and CDR2 SFDVKD. The CDR3 is made up of 14 amino acids. The CDR3 DNA sequence: TGTGCCACCAGTGAGAGGACCTCCTACAATGAGCAGTTCTTC. Translating gives CATSERTSYNEQFF.